The rows below give T cell receptor beta chains drawn from one sample of a study of shared clonotypes between healthy human individuals. Data came from immunoSEQ multiplex PCR; TCRdb stores just in-frame clones and leaves some out. The table records 950,000 to 1,100,000 clones, more than 60% of them present only once. The specimen sequenced was memory CD4+ T cells sorted from blood. These receptors were taken from a man younger than 35 in good health. CDR3s include the opening cysteine and the closing phenylalanine or tryptophan. The order of the fields is V gene, J gene, CDR3 protein.

>TRBV10-2|TRBJ2-2
CASSDRGTGELFF
>TRBV19|TRBJ1-1
CASSGGQSGSAEAFF
>TRBV7-9|TRBJ2-7
CASSVSGTSDEQYF
>TRBV28|TRBJ2-7
CASSIGTAYEQYF
>TRBV25-1|TRBJ2-6
CASSRLQELTKSGQRPDF
>TRBV10-3|TRBJ1-1
CAISSSQGLGRTEAFF
>TRBV30|TRBJ2-7
CAYTGLAESSYEQYF
>TRBV7-2|TRBJ1-2
CASSLERQNYGYTF
>TRBV7-8|TRBJ2-5
CASSSQPGVAGGPETQYF
>TRBV25-1|TRBJ1-2
CASTSDRGYGYTF
>TRBV19|TRBJ1-1
CASSIVGVAAFF
>TRBV6-1|TRBJ2-1
CASSELVHSYNEQFF
>TRBV21-1|TRBJ1-2
CASSKKGTYYGYTF
>TRBV7-7|TRBJ2-7
CASSPGTGGGEQYF
>TRBV6-1|TRBJ1-1
CASSEVGGQNTEAFF
>TRBV5-5|TRBJ1-2
CASSSARGMEYGYTF
>TRBV28|TRBJ1-2
CASSLVKGAYGYTF
>TRBV7-2|TRBJ1-5
CASHGPGNQPQHF
>TRBV2|TRBJ2-7
CASSTTRSYEQYF
>TRBV9|TRBJ2-3
CASSVQVADTQYF
>TRBV7-9|TRBJ1-2
CASSETGTGAYGYTF
>TRBV5-5|TRBJ2-5
CASTLTGQFQETQYF
>TRBV19|TRBJ1-1
CASSYRVWTEAFF
>TRBV28|TRBJ2-6
CASIAQGARGANVLTF
>TRBV5-1|TRBJ2-5
CASSVGQTGGETQYF
>TRBV2|TRBJ2-5
CASRRGTSGEETQYF
>TRBV30|TRBJ1-1
CAWSNRGDTEAFF
>TRBV29-1|TRBJ2-7
CSVALDGSSYEQYF
>TRBV6-6|TRBJ1-4
CASRINEKLFF
>TRBV9|TRBJ2-7
CASSYGRNQRAEQYF